This section outlines one T cell receptor (beta chain) sequence together with its context. Per the original methods: Estimates of nucleated cell counts were drawn from the amplification of reference gene primers. The assay was immunoSEQ multiplex PCR, and TCRdb's table has in-frame clones only and misses some. The DNA gave D and trimming, while V, J and clone size come from that table. The data hold approximately 190,000 clones, with about 80% observed a single time. The sample belongs to a study of blood T cell repertoires in COVID-19. Study-level information: Collection of acute and convalescent COVID-19 samples took place in the United States, Italy and Spain. PBMCs, B-cell-depleted T cells, or T cells were the source of the cDNA or gDNA that made up the material.

CDR3 length: 19 residues. CDR1 is SQVTM, CDR2 ANQGSEA, per germline. V gave up 0 bases and J gave up 3 bases; unmatched junction bases: 17. This TCR was sampled from a man between 60 and 70 years old with acute or convalescent COVID-19. This sequence joins TRBV29-1 and TRBJ1-3; 7 nucleotides agree with TRBD1. Sequencing was done on a sample of peripheral blood. CDR3 region: CSVEDRWSETGTFGNTIYF. DNA of the CDR3: TGCAGCGTTGAAGATCGGTGGTCGGAGACAGGGACCTTTGGAAACACCATATATTTT.